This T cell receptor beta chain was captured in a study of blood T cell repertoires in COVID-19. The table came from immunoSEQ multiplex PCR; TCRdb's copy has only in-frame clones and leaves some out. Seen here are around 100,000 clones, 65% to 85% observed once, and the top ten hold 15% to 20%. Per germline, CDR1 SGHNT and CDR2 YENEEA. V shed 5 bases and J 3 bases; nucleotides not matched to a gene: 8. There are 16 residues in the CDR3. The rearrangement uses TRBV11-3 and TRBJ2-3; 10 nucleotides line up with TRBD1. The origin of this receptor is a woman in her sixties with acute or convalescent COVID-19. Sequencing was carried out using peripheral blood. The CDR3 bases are TGTGCCAGCAGCATCTCGACAGGGGGCGCAACAGATACGCAGTATTTT. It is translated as CASSISTGGATDTQYF.